The 21 T cell receptor beta chains below were found in one sample sequenced in a study of T cell repertoires in cytomegalovirus infection. TCRdb analysed the reads with MiXCR anew, one entry per CDR3 protein. The repertoire holds around 530,000 distinct CDR3 sequences, with more than 15% as singletons. Sequenced material: CD8+ T cells from PBMCs. These receptors all stem from a human donor in good health (CMV status not recorded). Some clones in this sample may be carry-over from other donors' samples.

This clonotype appeared many times. The chain couples TRBV7-6 to TRBJ2-5; possibly TRBD1 for D (6 bases). Germline CDR1 and CDR2: SGHVS and FNYEAQ. The CDR3 contains 15 residues. The germline V and J ends were trimmed by 4 bases and 5 bases, with 17 bases remaining between them. CDR3 sequence (DNA): TGTGCCAGCAGCTCACTACAGGGTCTTGGGGAGACCCAGTACTTC. It yields the protein CASSSLQGLGETQYF. Drawing the rest from reference TRBV7-6 and TRBJ2-5, the complete variable domain is GAGVSQSPRYKVTKRGQDVALRCDPISGHVSLYWYRQALGQGPEFLTYFNYEAQQDKSGLPNDRFSAERPEGSISTLTIQRTEQRDSAMYRCASSSLQGLGETQYFGPGTRLLVL.

Notes on this clonotype: The CDR3 ends on some other residue instead of the conserved phenylalanine or tryptophan, so this is likely a read error. The DNA is left out, because the CDR3 cannot be placed on it with certainty; the CDR3 is given as TCRdb lists it. This sequence joins TRBV7-8 and TRBJ2-1. The CDR3 has 12 residues if both end residues are counted. In germline, CDR1 is SGHVS, CDR2 FQNEAQ. CDR3 amino acids: CASSFTDYEQLL.

This clonotype was counted only a few times. The rearrangement links TRBV20-1 to TRBJ1-5; D is unresolved. Germline-derived CDR1 and CDR2 are DFQATT and SNEGSKA (reference sequence). CDR3 length equals 13 residues. The CDR3 bases are TGCTCCACGGCTCAGCCTCTCAATCAGCCCCAGCATTTT. This sequence encodes CSTAQPLNQPQHF.

There are many counts of this clonotype. The chain joins TRBV6-2 or TRBV6-3 to TRBJ2-4, with D perhaps TRBD1 (6 bases). The CDR3 contains 15 residues. In germline, CDR1 is MNHEY, CDR2 SVGEGT. V gave up 6 bases and J gave up 1 base, with 13 bases separating them. This chain's CDR3 is CASSRGYNAKNIQYF. CDR3 nucleotides: TGTGCCAGCAGCAGGGGATATAATGCCAAAAACATTCAGTACTTC.

Only a few counts were recorded for this clonotype. This clone may be a read error of a much larger clone one base away. This sequence joins TRBV13 and TRBJ1-4; D ambiguous. The germline V gene encodes CDR1 PRHDT and CDR2 FYEKMQ (reference sequence). CDR3 length equals 14 residues. V gave up 4 bases and J gave up 0 bases, with 6 bases separating them. CDR3 in amino acids: CASSSFATNEKLFF. The DNA for the CDR3 is TGTGCCAGCAGCTCCTTTGCAACTAATGAAAAACTGTTTTTT.

J is TRBJ2-3 and V is TRBV19, with D unclear. Between the trimmed V and J ends, which lost 6 bases and 5 bases, there was a span of 18 bases. Germline CDR1 LNHDA, CDR2 SQIVND (reference sequence). The CDR3 spans 15 residues. In DNA form, the CDR3 reads TGTGCCAGTAGGCCCCCAGACCGGGCGGTAGATACGCAGTATTTT. Protein sequence: CASRPPDRAVDTQYF. Full variable domain (remainder filled in from reference TRBV19 and TRBJ2-3): DGGITQSPKYLFRKEGQNVTLSCEQNLNHDAMYWYRQDPGQGLRLIYYSQIVNDFQKGDIAEGYSVSREKKESFPLTVTSAQKNPTAFYLCASRPPDRAVDTQYFGPGTRLTVL.

V usage is TRBV27 and J usage is TRBJ2-3; tentatively, D is TRBD2 (6 bases). The germline CDR1 and CDR2 sequences are MNHEY and SMNVEV (reference sequence). This CDR3 region has 14 residues. V lost 5 bases, J lost 5 bases, and 14 bases lay in between. In DNA, the CDR3 is TGTGCCAGCAGTCAGAATCAGGGAGGAGATACGCAGTATTTT. This gives the protein CASSQNQGGDTQYF.

The chain combines TRBV6-5 with TRBJ1-1; 7 bases map to TRBD1. Trimming took 0 bases from V and 7 from J; bases not matched to a gene: 8. The CDR3 length is 15 residues. In germline, CDR1 is MNHEY, CDR2 SVGAGI. This CDR3 is CASSYSRQGGVEAFF. In nucleotides, the CDR3 is TGTGCCAGCAGTTACTCCCGTCAGGGGGGAGTTGAAGCTTTCTTT.

This clonotype showed up just once. The chain is built from TRBV12-3 or TRBV12-4 and TRBJ2-2; no clear D gene. V dropped 6 bases and J dropped 5 bases, with 10 bases sitting between them. The CDR3 length is 13 residues. The CDR3 DNA reads TGTGCCAGCAGCCTCTTGGAGACCGGGGAGCTGTTTTTT. It encodes CASSLLETGELFF.

This clonotype was detected many times. This chain joins TRBV11-2 and TRBJ2-7; tentatively, D is TRBD1 or TRBD2 (5 bases each). The CDR3 covers 14 residues. The V end lost 3 bases, the J end lost 3 bases, and 12 bases lay between the germline ends. Germline CDR1 SGHAT, CDR2 FQNNGV. CDR3 nucleotides: TGTGCCAGCAGCTTGTGGGACGCCGGCTACGAGCAGTACTTC. This encodes CASSLWDAGYEQYF.

This clonotype was recorded at least ten times. V and J are TRBV7-3 and TRBJ2-5; D not certain. This CDR3 is built from 15 residues. The V gene's germline CDR1 is SGHTA and CDR2 FQGTGA. Trimming shortened V by 1 base and J by 5 bases, and 14 bases separated the two germline ends. The CDR3 protein is CASSLNPQLGETQYF. CDR3 coding DNA: TGTGCCAGCAGCTTAAACCCACAGCTGGGGGAGACCCAGTACTTC. The whole variable domain, remainder taken from reference TRBV7-3 and TRBJ2-5, is GAGVSQTPSNKVTEKGKYVELRCDPISGHTALYWYRQSLGQGPEFLIYFQGTGAADDSGLPNDRFFAVRPEGSVSTLKIQRTERGDSAVYLCASSLNPQLGETQYFGPGTRLLVL.

This clonotype turned up a few times. This rearrangement joins TRBV28 to TRBJ2-3, with 7 nucleotides matching TRBD1. Germline CDR1 MDHEN, CDR2 SYDVKM. The CDR3 is made up of 15 amino acids. Germline trimming cut 5 bases from V and 4 bases from J; bases unmatched to any gene: 9. CDR3 in amino acids: CASSPRTGLSDTQYF. The CDR3 bases are TGTGCCAGCAGTCCCCGGACAGGCCTGTCAGATACGCAGTATTTT. The variable domain in full, with the rest retrieved from reference TRBV28 and TRBJ2-3, is DVKVTQSSRYLVKRTGEKVFLECVQDMDHENMFWYRQDPGLGLRLIYFSYDVKMKEKGDIPEGYSVSREKKERFSLILESASTNQTSMYLCASSPRTGLSDTQYFGPGTRLTVL.

As regards this clonotype: A much more abundant neighbour one base away suggests this may be a read error. The J gene is TRBJ1-5, the V gene TRBV28, with D maybe TRBD1 (5 bases). Germline loops: CDR1 MDHEN, CDR2 SYDVKM. The CDR3 totals 16 residues. The chain's CDR3 is CASSRRGGALQQPHHF. CDR3 in DNA: TGTGCCAGCAGCCGACGGGGAGGGGCCCTCCAACAGCCCCATCATTTT.

CDR3 DNA: TGTGCCAGCAGTGAAAGGGCCGCAGATACGCAGTATTTT. Translating gives CASSERAADTQYF. The V and J genes are TRBV6-1 and TRBJ2-3; D gene ambiguous. Germline V gene sequence: CDR1 MNHNS, CDR2 SASEGT. V was clipped by 2 bases and J by 4 bases, with 7 bases between them. This CDR3 has 13 amino acids.

The genes are TRBV27 and TRBJ1-1; D perhaps matches TRBD1 (5 bases). Trimming took 8 bases from V and 7 from J, leaving 11 bases between them. From germline, CDR1 is MNHEY and CDR2 SMNVEV (reference sequence). The CDR3 consists of 11 residues. The CDR3 region has the DNA TGTGCCAGCTTGAGGGGTGATGAAGCTTTCTTT. Protein sequence: CASLRGDEAFF.

This clonotype was counted only a few times. This chain links TRBV20-1 with TRBJ2-7, with TRBD1 matching over 7 bases. The CDR3 runs 15 residues. Per germline, CDR1 DFQATT and CDR2 SNEGSKA (reference sequence). Trimming cost V 4 bases and J 2 bases; bases outside gene matches: 11. As DNA, the CDR3 is TGCAGTGCTAACTTGGGACAGATAGATACCTACGAGCAGTACTTC. It encodes CSANLGQIDTYEQYF.

There are many counts of this clonotype. CDR3 DNA sequence: TGTGCCAGCAGCTTAAAGGGGTCTGAGCAGTTCTTC. Protein product: CASSLKGSEQFF. The J gene is TRBJ2-1, the V gene TRBV7-6; D possibly corresponds to TRBD1 (5 bases). This CDR3 is 12 amino acids long. In germline, CDR1 is SGHVS, CDR2 FNYEAQ. Trimming left V 2 bases short and J 9 bases short, with 8 bases between.

Concerning this clonotype: A much bigger clone sits one base away, suggesting this may be a read error. The missing conserved phenylalanine or tryptophan at the end of this CDR3 makes a read error likely. This chain's CDR3 is CASSVGQMNTEAFL. The CDR3 nucleotides read TGTGCCAGCAGCGTGGGACAGATGAACACTGAAGCTTTCCTT. J is TRBJ1-1 and V is TRBV2, with 7 bases matching TRBD1. CDR3 length: 14 amino acids. Per germline, CDR1 SNHLY and CDR2 FYNNEI. The V segment lost 6 bases and the J segment 0 bases; nucleotides outside the gene matches: 4.

This clonotype was observed a handful of times. The chain combines TRBV5-1 with TRBJ2-7; 10 bases map to TRBD2. This CDR3 is 15 amino acids long. The germline V gene has CDR1 SGHRS and CDR2 YFSETQ. The trim removed 0 bases at V and 4 bases at J, leaving 4 bases unmatched. The CDR3 sequence: CASSLAVAGGYEQYF. For the CDR3, the DNA is TGCGCCAGCAGCTTGGCCGTAGCGGGAGGATACGAGCAGTACTTC.

In this sample, this clonotype turned up many times. This chain uses TRBV11-2 with TRBJ2-6, with D uncertain. Between the trimmed V and J ends, which lost 3 bases and 4 bases, there was a span of 13 bases. Germline V gene data show CDR1 as SGHAT and CDR2 as FQNNGV. CDR3 size: 16 residues. The chain's CDR3 is CASSFQIGSGANVLTF. DNA for the CDR3: TGTGCCAGCAGCTTTCAAATTGGTTCCGGGGCCAACGTCCTGACTTTC.

This clonotype was counted at least ten times. V usage is TRBV2 and J usage is TRBJ2-7, with a possible D match to TRBD1 (5 bases). CDR1 SNHLY and CDR2 FYNNEI come from the germline V gene. Between the trimmed V and J ends, which lost 4 bases and 11 bases, there was a span of 18 bases. CDR3 length: 13 residues. The CDR3 loop reads CASSGERTPRKYF. CDR3 nucleotide sequence: TGTGCCAGCAGTGGGGAAAGGACACCGAGAAAGTACTTC.